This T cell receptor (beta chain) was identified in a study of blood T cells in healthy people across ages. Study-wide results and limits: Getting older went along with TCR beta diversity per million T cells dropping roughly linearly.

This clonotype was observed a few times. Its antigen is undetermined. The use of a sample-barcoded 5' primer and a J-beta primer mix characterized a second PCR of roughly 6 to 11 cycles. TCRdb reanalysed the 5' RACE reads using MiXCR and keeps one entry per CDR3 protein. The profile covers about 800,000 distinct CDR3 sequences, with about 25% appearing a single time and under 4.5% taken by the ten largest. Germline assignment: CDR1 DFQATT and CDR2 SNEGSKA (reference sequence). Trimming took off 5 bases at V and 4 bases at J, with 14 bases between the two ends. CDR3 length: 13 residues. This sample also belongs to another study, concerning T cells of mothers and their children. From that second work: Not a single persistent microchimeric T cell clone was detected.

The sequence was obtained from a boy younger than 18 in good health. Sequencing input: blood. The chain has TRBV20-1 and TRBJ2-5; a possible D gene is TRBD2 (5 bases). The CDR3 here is CSAPRGLGETQYF. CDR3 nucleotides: TGCAGTGCTCCCCGCGGGCTAGGAGAGACCCAGTACTTC.